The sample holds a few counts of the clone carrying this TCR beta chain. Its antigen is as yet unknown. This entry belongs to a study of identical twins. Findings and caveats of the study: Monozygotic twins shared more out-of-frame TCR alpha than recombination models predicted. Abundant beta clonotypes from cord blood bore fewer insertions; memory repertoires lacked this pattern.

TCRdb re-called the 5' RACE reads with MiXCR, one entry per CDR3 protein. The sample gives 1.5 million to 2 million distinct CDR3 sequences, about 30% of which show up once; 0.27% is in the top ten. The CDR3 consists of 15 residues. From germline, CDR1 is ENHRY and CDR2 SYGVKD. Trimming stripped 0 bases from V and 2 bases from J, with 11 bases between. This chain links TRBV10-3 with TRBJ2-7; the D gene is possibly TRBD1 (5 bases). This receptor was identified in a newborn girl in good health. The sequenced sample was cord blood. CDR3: CAISESGLRAYEQYF. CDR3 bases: TGTGCCATCAGTGAGTCGGGGCTACGAGCCTACGAGCAGTACTTC.